This T cell receptor (beta chain) originates from a study of cytomegalovirus exposure and HLA in healthy donors. PCR was performed using 60 Vbeta and 13 Jbeta primers. Profiling relied on immunoSEQ multiplex PCR, and the TCRdb table lists in-frame clones only, not all of them. This table holds 110,000 or so clones, 67% found once. Study-wide results and limits: TCR beta V- and J-gene trimming, according to a later analysis, was linked to a missense DCLRE1C variant. Highly shared sequence variants in one cluster were likely a sequencing artifact.

Comment on this clone: Its antigen is as yet unknown.

Germline V gene sequence: CDR1 MDHEN, CDR2 SYDVKM. Trimming removed 5 bases at V and 3 bases at J, with 11 bases between. The CDR3 totals 13 residues. The origin of this receptor is a man aged 18 to 30 in good health and CMV-seropositive. The chain joins TRBV28 to TRBJ2-7, with a possible D match to TRBD2 (5 bases). Specimen: PBMCs. The CDR3 DNA reads as TGTGCCAGCAGTCTCGGACGGGACTACGAGCAGTACGTC. Translated: CASSLGRDYEQYV.